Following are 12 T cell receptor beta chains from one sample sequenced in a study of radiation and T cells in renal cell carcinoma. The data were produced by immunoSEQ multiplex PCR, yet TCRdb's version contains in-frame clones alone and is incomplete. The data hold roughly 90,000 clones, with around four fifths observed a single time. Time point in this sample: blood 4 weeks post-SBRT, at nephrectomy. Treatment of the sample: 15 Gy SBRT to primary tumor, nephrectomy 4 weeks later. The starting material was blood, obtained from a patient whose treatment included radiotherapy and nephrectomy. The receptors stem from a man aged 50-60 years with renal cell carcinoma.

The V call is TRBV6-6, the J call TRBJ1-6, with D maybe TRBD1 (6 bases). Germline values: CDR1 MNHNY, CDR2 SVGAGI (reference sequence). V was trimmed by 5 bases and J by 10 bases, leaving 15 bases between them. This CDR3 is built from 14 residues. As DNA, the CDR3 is TGTGCCAGCAGTCCCGGGGTAGGGGGATCACCCCTCCACTTT. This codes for CASSPGVGGSPLHF.

CDR3 residues: CASGLVKLAGIGELFF. The DNA for the CDR3 is TGTGCTAGTGGTTTGGTGAAACTAGCTGGTATCGGGGAGCTGTTTTTT. The chain links TRBV12-5 to TRBJ2-2; possible D gene TRBD2, 6 bases. This CDR3 has 16 residues. The germline V gene has CDR1 LGHNT and CDR2 FRNRAP. V lost 0 bases and J 7 bases, leaving 15 bases between the germline ends.

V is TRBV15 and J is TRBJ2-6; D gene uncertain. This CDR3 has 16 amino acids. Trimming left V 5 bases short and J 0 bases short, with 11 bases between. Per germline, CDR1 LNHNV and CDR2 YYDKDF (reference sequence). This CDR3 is CATSGLVNSGANVLTF. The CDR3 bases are TGTGCCACCAGCGGCCTTGTTAACTCTGGGGCCAACGTCCTGACTTTC.

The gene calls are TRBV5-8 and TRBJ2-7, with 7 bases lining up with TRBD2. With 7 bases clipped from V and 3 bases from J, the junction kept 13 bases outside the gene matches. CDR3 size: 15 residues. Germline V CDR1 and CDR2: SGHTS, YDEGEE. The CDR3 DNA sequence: TGTGCCAGCCAAAAACGGGGAGGGTGGGTCTACGAGCAGTACTTC. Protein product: CASQKRGGWVYEQYF.

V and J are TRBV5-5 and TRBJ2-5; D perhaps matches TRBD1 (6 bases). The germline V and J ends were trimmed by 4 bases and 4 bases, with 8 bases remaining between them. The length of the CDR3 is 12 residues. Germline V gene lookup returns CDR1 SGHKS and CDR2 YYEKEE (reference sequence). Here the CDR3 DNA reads TGTGCCAGCAGCCGACAGGCAGAGACCCAGTACTTC. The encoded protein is CASSRQAETQYF.

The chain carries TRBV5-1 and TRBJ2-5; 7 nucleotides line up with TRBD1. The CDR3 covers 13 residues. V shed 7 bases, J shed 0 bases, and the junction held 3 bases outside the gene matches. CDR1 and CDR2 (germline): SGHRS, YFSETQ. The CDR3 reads CASLDRDQETQYF. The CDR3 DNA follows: TGCGCCAGCCTCGACAGGGACCAAGAGACCCAGTACTTC.

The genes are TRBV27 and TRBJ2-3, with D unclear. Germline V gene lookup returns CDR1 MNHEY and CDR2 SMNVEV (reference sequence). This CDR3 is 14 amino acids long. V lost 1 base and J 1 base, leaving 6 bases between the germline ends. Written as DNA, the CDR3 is TGTGCCAGCAGTTTATTTGGGGGCACAGATACGCAGTATTTT. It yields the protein CASSLFGGTDTQYF.

The CDR3 sequence: CASSLVLASPYF. CDR3 DNA: TGTGCCAGCAGCTTAGTTTTGGCATCCCCGTATTTT. This rearrangement joins TRBV7-8 to TRBJ2-3, with D uncertain. Germline V gene lookup returns CDR1 SGHVS and CDR2 FQNEAQ. The CDR3 sequence is 12 residues long. V lost 1 base, J lost 14 bases, and 13 bases lay in between.

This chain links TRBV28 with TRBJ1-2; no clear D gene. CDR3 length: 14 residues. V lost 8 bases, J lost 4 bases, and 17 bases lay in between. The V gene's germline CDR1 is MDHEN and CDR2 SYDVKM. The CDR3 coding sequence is TGTGCCAGCGCCCTTCCCGGGCCAACCTATGGCTACACCTTC. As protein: CASALPGPTYGYTF.

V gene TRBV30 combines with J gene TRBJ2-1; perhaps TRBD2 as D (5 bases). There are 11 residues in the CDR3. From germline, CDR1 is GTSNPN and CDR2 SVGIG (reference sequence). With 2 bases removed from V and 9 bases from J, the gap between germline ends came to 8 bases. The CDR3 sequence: CAWSKAGEQFF. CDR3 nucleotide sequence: TGTGCCTGGAGTAAGGCGGGTGAGCAGTTCTTC.

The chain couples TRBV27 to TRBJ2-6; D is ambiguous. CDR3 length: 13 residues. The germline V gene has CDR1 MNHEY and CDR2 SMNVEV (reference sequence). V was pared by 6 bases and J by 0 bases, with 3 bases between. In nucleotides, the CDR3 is TGTGCCAGCAGGGTCTCTGGGGCCAACGTCCTGACTTTC. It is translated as CASRVSGANVLTF.

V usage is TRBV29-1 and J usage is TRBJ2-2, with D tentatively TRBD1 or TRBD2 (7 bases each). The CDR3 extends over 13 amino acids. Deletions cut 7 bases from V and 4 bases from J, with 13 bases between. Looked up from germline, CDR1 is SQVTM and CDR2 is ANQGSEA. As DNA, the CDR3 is TGCAGCGGGGGGGGACAGACCACCGGGGAGCTGTTTTTT. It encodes CSGGGQTTGELFF.